This is a list of T cell receptor beta chains from one sample in a study of shared clonotypes between healthy human individuals. Sequencing was performed with immunoSEQ multiplex PCR; in TCRdb, only in-frame clones are kept and a portion is missing. This sample has under 2,500,000 clones; almost 96% occur once, and the top ten carry around 0.13%. The sequenced sample was naive CD4+ T cells sorted from blood. These TCRs come from a man aged 18 to 30 in good health. Both conserved end residues are part of each CDR3. The order of the fields is D gene, J gene, V gene, CDR3 DNA, CDR3 protein. The D gene is left open where the match is weak.

d_call: .
j_call: TRBJ1-6
v_call: TRBV7-9
cdr3_nt: TGTGCCAGCAGCTTGTCCGAAAATTCACCCCTCCACTTT
cdr3_aa: CASSLSENSPLHF

d_call: TRBD1
j_call: TRBJ1-1
v_call: TRBV27
cdr3_nt: TGTGCCAGCAGTTCCCCGGGACAGTCAACCCTGAACACTGAAGCTTTCTTT
cdr3_aa: CASSSPGQSTLNTEAFF

d_call: .
j_call: TRBJ1-3
v_call: TRBV18
cdr3_nt: TGTGCCAGCTCACCACCATCAGGGGTCGGAAACACCATATATTTT
cdr3_aa: CASSPPSGVGNTIYF

d_call: .
j_call: TRBJ1-6
v_call: TRBV28
cdr3_nt: TGTGCCAGCACCCCAAGGGGGAGGAGCTCCTATAATTCACCCCTCCACTTT
cdr3_aa: CASTPRGRSSYNSPLHF

d_call: .
j_call: TRBJ2-7
v_call: TRBV5-6
cdr3_nt: TGTGCCAGCAACCAACAGCGCTACGAGCAGTACTTC
cdr3_aa: CASNQQRYEQYF

d_call: .
j_call: TRBJ2-7
v_call: TRBV27
cdr3_nt: TGTGCCAGCAGCTCGGCTGGGGCGGGGTCCTACGAGCAGTACTTC
cdr3_aa: CASSSAGAGSYEQYF

d_call: TRBD1
j_call: TRBJ1-1
v_call: TRBV20-1
cdr3_nt: TGCAGTGCTACCGGGACAGCTGAAGCTTTCTTT
cdr3_aa: CSATGTAEAFF

d_call: .
j_call: TRBJ1-1
v_call: TRBV30
cdr3_nt: TGTGCCTGGAGCGACGGGGGAGGGACTGAAGCTTTCTTT
cdr3_aa: CAWSDGGGTEAFF

d_call: .
j_call: TRBJ2-7
v_call: TRBV5-1
cdr3_nt: TGCGCCAGCAGCGAACCATCAACAGGGCCCCTGGGCGAGCAGTACTTC
cdr3_aa: CASSEPSTGPLGEQYF

d_call: .
j_call: TRBJ2-2
v_call: TRBV11-3
cdr3_nt: TGTGCCAGCAGCCCCACTGGGGCAGGGAGAGACACCGGGGAGCTGTTTTTT
cdr3_aa: CASSPTGAGRDTGELFF

d_call: .
j_call: TRBJ1-3
v_call: TRBV6-6
cdr3_nt: TGTGCCAGCAGTCGTGATTCAGGGTCCTCTGGAAACACCATATATTTT
cdr3_aa: CASSRDSGSSGNTIYF

d_call: .
j_call: TRBJ2-5
v_call: TRBV2
cdr3_nt: TGTGCCAGCAGGGGGGCGGTAGAAGAGACCCAGTACTTC
cdr3_aa: CASRGAVEETQYF

d_call: TRBD1
j_call: TRBJ2-5
v_call: TRBV7-9
cdr3_nt: TGTGCCAGCAGCCCGGGACAGGGGGCGGTTGAGACCCAGTACTTC
cdr3_aa: CASSPGQGAVETQYF

d_call: .
j_call: TRBJ2-5
v_call: TRBV27
cdr3_nt: TGTGCCAGCAGTTTTGGCAGGGCCCAAGAGACCCAGTACTTC
cdr3_aa: CASSFGRAQETQYF

d_call: .
j_call: TRBJ1-5
v_call: TRBV19
cdr3_nt: TGTGCCAGTTCCCCGTTTAGCAATCAGCCCCAGCATTTT
cdr3_aa: CASSPFSNQPQHF

d_call: TRBD2
j_call: TRBJ2-1
v_call: TRBV18
cdr3_nt: TGTGCCAGCTCATTACAAATGGGGAGCGGGAGCGGCGATGAGCAGTTCTTC
cdr3_aa: CASSLQMGSGSGDEQFF

d_call: TRBD2
j_call: TRBJ2-2
v_call: TRBV18
cdr3_nt: TGTGCCAGCTCACCACCTAGCGGGAGTCCCCACACCGGGGAGCTGTTTTTT
cdr3_aa: CASSPPSGSPHTGELFF

d_call: TRBD2
j_call: TRBJ2-3
v_call: TRBV4-3
cdr3_nt: TGCGCCAGCAGCCAAGATTCTGTAGGACTAGCGGGATCAGATACGCAGTATTTT
cdr3_aa: CASSQDSVGLAGSDTQYF

d_call: TRBD1
j_call: TRBJ2-7
v_call: TRBV7-9
cdr3_nt: TGTGCCAGCAGCGCTCCGGGACAGGGGCCCTCTGGAGAGCAGTACTTC
cdr3_aa: CASSAPGQGPSGEQYF

d_call: TRBD2
j_call: TRBJ2-1
v_call: TRBV12-5
cdr3_nt: TGTGCTAGTGGTTTGGAAGCGGGGGGGCGGAATGAGCAGTTCTTC
cdr3_aa: CASGLEAGGRNEQFF

d_call: TRBD2
j_call: TRBJ2-5
v_call: TRBV5-4
cdr3_nt: TGTGCCAGCAGCAGGACTAGCGGGAGGTCACAAGAGACCCAGTACTTC
cdr3_aa: CASSRTSGRSQETQYF

d_call: TRBD1
j_call: TRBJ2-1
v_call: TRBV7-2
cdr3_nt: TGTGCCAGCAGTTCTCGGGGACAGGGCGGTGAGCAGTTCTTC
cdr3_aa: CASSSRGQGGEQFF

d_call: TRBD1
j_call: TRBJ1-4
v_call: TRBV5-1
cdr3_nt: TGCGCCAGCCGCCATGAGGAACAGGGGCGCGGAGTCGAAAAACTGTTTTTT
cdr3_aa: CASRHEEQGRGVEKLFF

d_call: .
j_call: TRBJ1-5
v_call: TRBV21-1
cdr3_nt: TGTGCCAGCAGCAAAGTCGACAAAGCAGATAGCAATCAGCCCCAGCATTTT
cdr3_aa: CASSKVDKADSNQPQHF

d_call: .
j_call: TRBJ1-3
v_call: TRBV7-9
cdr3_nt: TGTGCCAGCAGGGTTGGCAGGGACTCTGGAAACACCATATATTTT
cdr3_aa: CASRVGRDSGNTIYF

d_call: .
j_call: TRBJ1-1
v_call: TRBV11-2
cdr3_nt: TGTGCCAGCAGCTTGGGGCGTTCGGTGAACACTGAAGCTTTCTTT
cdr3_aa: CASSLGRSVNTEAFF

d_call: TRBD1
j_call: TRBJ2-7
v_call: TRBV30
cdr3_nt: TGTGCCTGTGACAGGGATGGGAGCTACGAGCAGTACTTC
cdr3_aa: CACDRDGSYEQYF

d_call: .
j_call: TRBJ2-3
v_call: TRBV6-6
cdr3_nt: TGTGCCAGCAACCCGACACTAACCGAAGATACGCAGTATTTT
cdr3_aa: CASNPTLTEDTQYF

d_call: TRBD2
j_call: TRBJ2-2
v_call: TRBV5-1
cdr3_nt: TGCGCCAGCAGCTCTAGCGGCGTGAACACCGGGGAGCTGTTTTTT
cdr3_aa: CASSSSGVNTGELFF

d_call: .
j_call: TRBJ2-7
v_call: TRBV12-5
cdr3_nt: TGTGCTAGTGGCGTCCCACCCAGCGAGCAGTACTTC
cdr3_aa: CASGVPPSEQYF